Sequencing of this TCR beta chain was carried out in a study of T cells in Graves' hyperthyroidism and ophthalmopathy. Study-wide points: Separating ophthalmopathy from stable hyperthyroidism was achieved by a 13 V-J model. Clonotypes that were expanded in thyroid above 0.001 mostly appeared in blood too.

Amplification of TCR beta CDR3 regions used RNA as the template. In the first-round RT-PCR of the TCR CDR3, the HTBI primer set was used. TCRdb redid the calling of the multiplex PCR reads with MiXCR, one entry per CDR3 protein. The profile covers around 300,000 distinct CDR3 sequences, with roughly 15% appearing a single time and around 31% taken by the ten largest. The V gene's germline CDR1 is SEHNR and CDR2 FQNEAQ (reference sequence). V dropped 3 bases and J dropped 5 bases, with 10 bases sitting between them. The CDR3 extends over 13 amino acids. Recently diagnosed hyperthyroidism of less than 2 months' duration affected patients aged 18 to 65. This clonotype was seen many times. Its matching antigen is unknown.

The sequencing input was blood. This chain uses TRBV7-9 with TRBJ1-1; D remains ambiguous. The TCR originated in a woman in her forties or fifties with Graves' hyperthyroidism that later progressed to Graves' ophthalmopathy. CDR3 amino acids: CASSLREFTEAFF. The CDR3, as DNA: TGTGCCAGCAGCTTGAGGGAGTTTACTGAAGCTTTCTTT.